These 26 T cell receptor beta chains share one sample of origin, sequenced in a study of tumor-infiltrating lymphocytes in localized non-small cell lung cancer. The protocol was immunoSEQ multiplex PCR, while the TCRdb copy is restricted to in-frame clones and leaves out a portion. The repertoire has roughly 7,000 clones, just under 65% of them found once; the top ten carry approximately 13%. Sequenced input: uninvolved lung tissue not adjacent to the tumor. These receptors all come from a human donor with non-small cell lung cancer.

The chain uses TRBV10-3 and TRBJ1-1; 9 bases fit TRBD1. The CDR3 has 13 amino acids. Germline V gene data show CDR1 as ENHRY and CDR2 as SYGVKD. V lost 6 bases and J lost 6; bases outside the gene matches: 5. In DNA, the CDR3 is TGTGCCATCAGCGGGACAGGGACGCCTGAAGCTTTCTTT. It translates to CAISGTGTPEAFF.

This sequence joins TRBV5-4 and TRBJ2-2, with D maybe TRBD2 (6 bases). V lost 3 bases, J lost 5 bases, and 17 bases lay in between. CDR3 length equals 16 residues. Per germline, CDR1 SGHNT and CDR2 YYREEE (reference sequence). The CDR3: CASSWKTVAGTGELFF. CDR3 DNA sequence: TGTGCCAGCAGCTGGAAGACAGTGGCGGGAACCGGGGAGCTGTTTTTT.

This clone was picked up a small number of times. V usage is TRBV19 and J usage is TRBJ1-5, with 7 bases aligning to TRBD1. This CDR3 spans 17 amino acids. The trim removed 7 bases at V and 1 base at J, leaving 13 bases unmatched. Germline V gene sequence: CDR1 LNHDA, CDR2 SQIVND (reference sequence). The CDR3 DNA reads as TGTGCCAGTACAAAGGGGCAGGGGGTAGTGAGCAATCAGCCCCAGCATTTT. The encoded protein is CASTKGQGVVSNQPQHF.

In this sample, this clone turned up once. V usage is TRBV25-1 and J usage is TRBJ1-4, with 7 bases aligning to TRBD1. This CDR3 comprises 13 residues. Germline loops: CDR1 MGHDK, CDR2 SYGVNS. V lost 11 bases, J lost 5 bases, and 8 bases stayed unmatched. CDR3 DNA: TGTGCCGCCACGGACAGGAGAAATGAAAAACTGTTTTTT. Amino acid sequence: CAATDRRNEKLFF.

The J gene is TRBJ1-5, the V gene TRBV2; TRBD1 matches 11 bases. Germline-derived CDR1 and CDR2 are SNHLY and FYNNEI. Trimming removed 8 bases from V and 5 bases from J; junction bases left unmatched: 5. The CDR3 is 14 residues long. The CDR3 here is CASSRDRGYQPQHF. The DNA for the CDR3 is TGTGCCAGCTCCCGGGACAGGGGGTATCAGCCCCAGCATTTT. The full variable domain, its missing parts supplied by reference TRBV2 and TRBJ1-5, is EPEVTQTPSHQVTQMGQEVILRCVPISNHLYFYWYRQILGQKVEFLVSFYNNEISEKSEIFDDQFSVERPDGSNFTLKIRSTKLEDSAMYFCASSRDRGYQPQHFGDGTRLSIL.

This chain links TRBV6-5 with TRBJ2-5, with 10 bases matching TRBD1. The V gene end was trimmed by 6 bases and the J gene end by 2 bases; junction bases not matched to a gene: 6. The CDR3 extends over 15 amino acids. Looked up from germline, CDR1 is MNHEY and CDR2 is SVGAGI. The CDR3 here is CASRWDRGTQETQYF. The CDR3 coding sequence is TGTGCCAGCAGATGGGACAGGGGCACACAAGAGACCCAGTACTTC.

The chain is built from TRBV7-6 and TRBJ2-7, with TRBD1 matching 7 bases. Unmatched junction bases numbered 7, after V lost 2 bases and J lost 3 bases. The CDR3 totals 15 residues. Germline assignment: CDR1 SGHVS and CDR2 FNYEAQ. CDR3 amino acids: CASSLSRQGFYEQYF. DNA of the CDR3: TGTGCCAGCAGCTTATCGCGACAGGGATTCTACGAGCAGTACTTC.

In this sample, this clone is medium-sized. The J gene is TRBJ1-1, the V gene TRBV9; 8 bases map to TRBD1. The CDR3 covers 16 residues. The germline V gene has CDR1 SGDLS and CDR2 YYNGEE. The ends lost 4 bases at V and 1 base at J; junction bases unmatched: 9. This CDR3 is CASSPRQGRTNTEAFF. The CDR3 DNA follows: TGTGCCAGCAGCCCTCGACAGGGGAGGACGAACACTGAAGCTTTCTTT.

This chain links TRBV7-6 with TRBJ1-3, with D unclear. Germline V lookup: CDR1 SGHVS, CDR2 FNYEAQ. The V end lost 4 bases, the J end lost 0 bases, and 13 bases lay between the germline ends. The CDR3 spans 16 residues. The CDR3 region is CASSSAGTSSGNTIYF. DNA of the CDR3: TGTGCCAGCAGCTCAGCTGGCACCAGCTCTGGAAACACCATATATTTT.

This clone is medium-sized by share. The rearrangement links TRBV5-8 to TRBJ2-3, with TRBD1 matching over 10 bases. This CDR3 region has 14 residues. Losses at the gene ends were 10 bases for V and 7 bases for J; bases not matched to a gene: 12. The germline gives CDR1 SGHTS, CDR2 YDEGEE. CDR3 DNA: TGTGCCTTATCCCGGGGACAGGGGACAAATACGCAGTATTTT. The encoded protein is CALSRGQGTNTQYF.

The CDR3 is CASSPSDSHNSPLHF. In DNA form, the CDR3 reads TGTGCCAGCAGTCCTTCGGACAGCCATAATTCACCCCTCCACTTT. This chain joins TRBV25-1 and TRBJ1-6; D is possibly TRBD1 (6 bases). There are 15 residues in the CDR3. Germline assignment: CDR1 MGHDK and CDR2 SYGVNS. V was trimmed by 5 bases and J by 5 bases, leaving 13 bases between them.

The genes are TRBV5-4 and TRBJ2-3; TRBD1 matches at 7 bases. This CDR3 is built from 15 residues. Germline V gives CDR1 SGHNT, CDR2 YYREEE (reference sequence). Trimming took 7 bases from V and 2 from J; bases not matched to a gene: 10. CDR3 in amino acids: CASLQQGQPTDTQYF. As DNA, the CDR3 is TGTGCCAGCCTCCAACAGGGGCAACCCACAGATACGCAGTATTTT.

CDR3 residues: CARARGPNYGYTF. In nucleotides, the CDR3 is TGTGCCCGAGCGAGGGGCCCTAACTATGGCTACACCTTC. The J gene is TRBJ1-2, the V gene TRBV30; perhaps TRBD1 as D (5 bases). Germline CDR1 and CDR2: GTSNPN and SVGIG (reference sequence). The CDR3 covers 13 residues. Trimming took 8 bases from V and 0 from J, leaving 13 bases between them.

The genes are TRBV7-2 and TRBJ2-5; TRBD1 is a possible D gene (6 bases). The CDR3 covers 14 residues. CDR1 and CDR2 from the germline V gene are SGHTA and FQGNSA. The germline V and J ends were trimmed by 2 bases and 3 bases, with 10 bases remaining between them. The CDR3: CASSLSGHKETQYF. The DNA for the CDR3 is TGTGCCAGCAGCTTATCGGGACATAAAGAGACCCAGTACTTC.

The chain is built from TRBV2 and TRBJ2-7; no definite D call. Trimming removed 2 bases from V and 7 bases from J, with 9 bases in between. This CDR3 has 12 residues. CDR1 is SNHLY, CDR2 FYNNEI, per germline. The CDR3 loop reads CASSETGPEQYF. In DNA, the CDR3 is TGTGCCAGCAGTGAAACCGGGCCTGAGCAGTACTTC. Full variable domain (remainder filled in from reference TRBV2 and TRBJ2-7): EPEVTQTPSHQVTQMGQEVILRCVPISNHLYFYWYRQILGQKVEFLVSFYNNEISEKSEIFDDQFSVERPDGSNFTLKIRSTKLEDSAMYFCASSETGPEQYFGPGTRLTVT.

V gene TRBV5-1 combines with J gene TRBJ2-2, with TRBD2 as a possible D gene (5 bases). The CDR3 runs to 14 residues. Deletions cut 0 bases from V and 7 bases from J, with 10 bases between. Germline CDR1 and CDR2: SGHRS and YFSETQ. The CDR3 is CASSLAGESGELFF. CDR3 coding DNA: TGCGCCAGCAGCTTGGCCGGGGAAAGCGGGGAGCTGTTTTTT.

The sample holds one count of this clone. The J gene is TRBJ2-2, the V gene TRBV4-2, with unresolved D. V was trimmed by 0 bases and J by 4 bases, leaving 9 bases between them. The CDR3 is 15 amino acids. In germline, CDR1 is LGHNA, CDR2 YNFKEQ. The CDR3 DNA follows: TGTGCCAGCAGCCAAGAAGACTTTGGCACCGGGGAGCTGTTTTTT. It codes for CASSQEDFGTGELFF.

This clone was seen only a few times. The genes are TRBV2 and TRBJ1-1; no clear D. Germline-derived CDR1 and CDR2 are SNHLY and FYNNEI. CDR3 size: 11 residues. Trimming shortened V by 9 bases and J by 1 base, and 6 bases separated the two germline ends. CDR3 protein: CARGANTEAFF. The CDR3 DNA sequence: TGTGCCAGAGGAGCGAACACTGAAGCTTTCTTT.

The chain employs TRBV11-2 and TRBJ2-7; 9 positions match TRBD1. Germline lookup yields CDR1 SGHAT and CDR2 FQNNGV. The V gene end was trimmed by 5 bases and the J gene end by 5 bases; junction bases not matched to a gene: 7. The CDR3 spans 14 residues. The CDR3 spells CASSARQGDDEQYF. DNA for the CDR3: TGTGCCAGCAGCGCCCGACAGGGGGACGACGAGCAGTACTTC.

This chain joins TRBV7-9 and TRBJ2-1; D is perhaps TRBD1 or TRBD2 (5 bases each). V lost 5 bases, J lost 6 bases, and 17 bases lay in between. The CDR3 runs 15 residues. From germline, CDR1 is SEHNR and CDR2 FQNEAQ (reference sequence). CDR3 amino acids: CASSPGPAIVNEQFF. In DNA, the CDR3 is TGTGCCAGCAGCCCGGGACCAGCAATAGTCAATGAGCAGTTCTTC.

This clone showed up just a few times. This chain connects TRBV7-5 to TRBJ1-4; no DNA check was done on the table's D call, TRBD1. TRBV7-5 is a documented pseudogene. The CDR3 consists of 14 residues. The CDR3 sequence: CARSFRGLGEKLFF. The CDR3 DNA reads as TGTGCCAGAAGCTTCCGTGGGCTTGGTGAAAAACTGTTTTTT.

This clone appeared a few times. The CDR3 DNA reads as TGTGCCAGCAGACGACAGGGGGCGCGGAACACTGAAGCTTTCTTT. It specifies CASRRQGARNTEAFF. This chain joins TRBV6-5 and TRBJ1-1; 10 nucleotides agree with TRBD1. CDR3 length: 15 residues. Trimming at V came to 6 bases and at J to 1 base, leaving 5 bases not matched to a gene. Germline V gene lookup returns CDR1 MNHEY and CDR2 SVGAGI.

This clone has more than one count but fewer than ten. An end of the junction differs from the germline gene, which may be a read error. The chain is built from TRBV7-9 and TRBJ2-7, with D perhaps TRBD2 (5 bases). This CDR3 contains 13 residues. Germline CDR1 SEHNR, CDR2 FQNEAQ (reference sequence). The CDR3 region has the DNA TGCGCCAGCAGCCAAGCTGGAGCGGACGAGCAGTACTTC. Its protein is CASSQAGADEQYF.

V gene TRBV11-2 combines with J gene TRBJ1-3, with 7 positions matching TRBD1. CDR3 length: 15 amino acids. Losses at the gene ends were 5 bases for V and 4 bases for J; bases not matched to a gene: 8. Germline values: CDR1 SGHAT, CDR2 FQNNGV. The chain's CDR3 is CASSLRQGYGNTIYF. CDR3 in DNA: TGTGCCAGCAGCCTACGACAGGGCTACGGAAACACCATATATTTT.

The rearrangement links TRBV7-8 to TRBJ1-1, with a weak D call TRBD1 (6 bases). This CDR3 has 16 residues. Germline CDR1 SGHVS, CDR2 FQNEAQ. Trimming took 5 bases from V and 1 from J, leaving 17 bases between them. Here the CDR3 reads CASSPRTARANTEAFF. For the CDR3, the DNA is TGTGCCAGCAGCCCGCGGACAGCTCGGGCGAACACTGAAGCTTTCTTT.

This chain joins TRBV4-1 and TRBJ2-1; TRBD2 matches at 10 bases. Germline V gene lookup returns CDR1 MGHRA and CDR2 YSYEKL. The CDR3 loop spans 16 amino acids. J gave up 1 base and V 5 bases, and 5 bases lay outside the gene matches. CDR3 region: CASSFSGGISYNEQFF. CDR3 in DNA: TGCGCCAGCAGCTTTAGCGGGGGGATTTCCTACAATGAGCAGTTCTTC.